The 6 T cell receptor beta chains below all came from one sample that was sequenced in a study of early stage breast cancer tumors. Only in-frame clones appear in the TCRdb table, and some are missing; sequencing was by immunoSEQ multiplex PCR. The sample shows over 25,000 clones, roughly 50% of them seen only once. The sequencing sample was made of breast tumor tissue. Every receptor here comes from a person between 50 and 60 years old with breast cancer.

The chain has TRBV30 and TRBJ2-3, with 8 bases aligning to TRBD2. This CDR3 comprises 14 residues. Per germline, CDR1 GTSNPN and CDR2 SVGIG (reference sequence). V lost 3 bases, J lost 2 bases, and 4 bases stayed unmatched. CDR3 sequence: CAWRKREPTDTQYF. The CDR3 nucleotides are TGTGCCTGGAGGAAGCGGGAGCCCACAGATACGCAGTATTTT.

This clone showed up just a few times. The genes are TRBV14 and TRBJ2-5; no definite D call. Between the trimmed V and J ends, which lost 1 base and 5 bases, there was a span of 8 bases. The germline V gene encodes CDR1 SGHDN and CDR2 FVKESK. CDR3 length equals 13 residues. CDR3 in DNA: TGTGCCAGCAGCCAAGGGTTCCGGGAGACCCAGTACTTC. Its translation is CASSQGFRETQYF.

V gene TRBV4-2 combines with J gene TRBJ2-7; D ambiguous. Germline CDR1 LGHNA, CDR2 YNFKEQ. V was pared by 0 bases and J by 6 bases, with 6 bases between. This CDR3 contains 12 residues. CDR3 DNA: TGTGCCAGCAGCCAAGAAGGTGGCGAGCAGTACTTC. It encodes CASSQEGGEQYF.

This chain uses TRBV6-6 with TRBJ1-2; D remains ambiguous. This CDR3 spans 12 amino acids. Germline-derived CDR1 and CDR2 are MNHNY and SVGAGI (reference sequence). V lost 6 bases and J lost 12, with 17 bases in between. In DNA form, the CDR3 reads TGTGCCAGCAGAGACACGACTGCGACACACACCTTC. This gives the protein CASRDTTATHTF.

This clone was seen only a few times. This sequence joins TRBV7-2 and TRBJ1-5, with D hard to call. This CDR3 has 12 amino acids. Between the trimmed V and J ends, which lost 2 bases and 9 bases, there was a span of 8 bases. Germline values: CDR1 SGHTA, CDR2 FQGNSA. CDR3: CASSLSNLPQHF. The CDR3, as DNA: TGTGCCAGCAGCTTATCCAATTTGCCCCAGCATTTT.

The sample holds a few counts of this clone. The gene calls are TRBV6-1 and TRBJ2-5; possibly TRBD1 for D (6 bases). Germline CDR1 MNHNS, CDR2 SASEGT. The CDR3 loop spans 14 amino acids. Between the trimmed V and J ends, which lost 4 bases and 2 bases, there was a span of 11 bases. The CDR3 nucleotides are TGTGCCAGCAGTGTTACAGGGATGCAAGAGACCCAGTACTTC. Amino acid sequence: CASSVTGMQETQYF.